The 28 T cell receptor beta chains given below trace back to one sample, sequenced in a study of T cell responses to AZD1222 COVID-19 vaccine. The data were produced by immunoSEQ multiplex PCR, yet TCRdb's version contains in-frame clones alone and is incomplete. The table records 91,000 or so clones, 92% of them present only once. The specimen comprised peripheral blood, sampled 28 days after the second AZD1222 dose. Receptor source: an adult who received the AZD1222 COVID-19 vaccine.

V is TRBV19 and J is TRBJ2-7; D possibly matches TRBD1 or TRBD2 (6 bases each). CDR3 length: 13 residues. From germline, CDR1 is LNHDA and CDR2 SQIVND (reference sequence). V was shortened by 5 bases and J by 9 bases, with 17 bases between the two germline ends. The CDR3 reads CASSLRDKLGQYF. The DNA for the CDR3 is TGTGCCAGTAGTCTGCGGGACAAACTCGGGCAGTACTTC.

As regards this clone: In the same sample, other DNA sequences code for this CDR3. The J gene is TRBJ1-2, the V gene TRBV9; D is perhaps TRBD1 (5 bases). This CDR3 is built from 14 residues. Trimming shortened V by 2 bases and J by 1 base, and 9 bases separated the two germline ends. CDR1 and CDR2 from the germline V gene are SGDLS and YYNGEE. The CDR3 reads CASSVGQGNYGYTF. CDR3 nucleotide sequence: TGTGCCAGCAGCGTGGGCCAGGGTAACTATGGCTACACCTTC.

This clone was recorded once. The chain couples TRBV4-1 to TRBJ1-2; perhaps TRBD1 as D (5 bases). Per the germline V gene, CDR1 is MGHRA and CDR2 is YSYEKL. Trimming shortened V by 0 bases and J by 4 bases, and 15 bases separated the two germline ends. There are 16 residues in the CDR3. The CDR3 nucleotides read TGCGCCAGCAGCCAAGATCGGGGCAGAAGTCGCTATGGCTACACCTTC. Translated, it gives CASSQDRGRSRYGYTF.

V usage is TRBV18 and J usage is TRBJ2-3; D tentatively reads TRBD1 or TRBD2 (5 bases each). This CDR3 is 13 amino acids long. Germline V gene data show CDR1 as KGHSH and CDR2 as LQKENI. With 3 bases removed from V and 5 bases from J, the gap between germline ends came to 9 bases. The CDR3 DNA sequence: TGTGCCAGCTCACCGAGGGGCCAAGATACGCAGTATTTT. This translates into CASSPRGQDTQYF.

This clone occurred a few times. The J gene is TRBJ1-6, the V gene TRBV9, with 7 bases identical to TRBD1. The germline CDR1 and CDR2 sequences are SGDLS and YYNGEE. This CDR3 region has 15 residues. Unmatched junction bases numbered 5, after V lost 1 base and J lost 7 bases. CDR3 sequence reads: CASSVTDRENSPLHF. As DNA, the CDR3 is TGTGCCAGCAGCGTAACAGACAGGGAAAATTCACCCCTCCACTTT. The full variable domain, with the rest looked up from reference TRBV9 and TRBJ1-6, is DSGVTQTPKHLITATGQRVTLRCSPRSGDLSVYWYQQSLDQGLQFLIQYYNGEERAKGNILERFSAQQFPDLHSELNLSSLELGDSALYFCASSVTDRENSPLHFGNGTRLTVT.

This clone was found once. The rearrangement links TRBV3-1 (or the pseudogene TRBV3-2) to TRBJ2-3; D is perhaps TRBD2 (5 bases). Germline V lookup: CDR1 LGHDT, CDR2 YNNKEL (reference sequence). Between the trimmed V and J ends, which lost 0 bases and 1 base, there was a span of 11 bases. This CDR3 is built from 16 residues. CDR3 sequence (DNA): TGTGCCAGCAGCCAAGATCGGCTAGCTGGCACAGATACGCAGTATTTT. This codes for CASSQDRLAGTDTQYF.

The rearrangement links TRBV6-5 to TRBJ1-1; no clear D gene. Germline assignment: CDR1 MNHEY and CDR2 SVGAGI. Trimming took off 7 bases at V and 7 bases at J, with 16 bases between the two ends. The CDR3 has 13 residues. The CDR3 nucleotides are TGTGCCAGCACCCCACGACGAAATGGTGAAGCTTTCTTT. Its translation: CASTPRRNGEAFF.

The chain carries TRBV6-5 and TRBJ1-2; weak D call: TRBD1 (5 bases). CDR1 MNHEY and CDR2 SVGAGI come from the germline V gene. Trimming took 5 bases from V and 8 from J, leaving 18 bases between them. The CDR3 has 14 residues. The CDR3 nucleotides read TGTGCCAGCAGTACCGACAGCAGGTTTTTGGGCTACACCTTC. This sequence encodes CASSTDSRFLGYTF.

In nucleotides, the CDR3 is TGTGCCAGCAGCCAATCGGAAGAAAAACTGTTTTTT. Protein: CASSQSEEKLFF. J is TRBJ1-4 and V is TRBV16, with D hard to call. V lost 0 bases, J lost 8 bases, and 4 bases lay in between. The CDR3 loop spans 12 amino acids. The V gene's germline CDR1 is KGHSY and CDR2 FQNENV.

V is TRBV6-1 and J is TRBJ2-2; D perhaps matches TRBD2 (6 bases). The CDR3 length is 18 residues. Trimming pared 3 bases from V and 2 bases from J, leaving 19 bases between. Per germline, CDR1 MNHNS and CDR2 SASEGT. CDR3 bases: TGTGCCAGCAGTGACCTCACCCGGGGAGGCGGAAACACCGGGGAGCTGTTTTTT. Protein product: CASSDLTRGGGNTGELFF.

V usage is TRBV19 and J usage is TRBJ1-2; D call uncertain. The V gene lost 7 bases and the J gene lost 0 bases, with 6 bases spanning the gap. Germline CDR1 and CDR2: LNHDA and SQIVND (reference sequence). The CDR3 totals 12 residues. The CDR3 reads CASTTPNYGYTF. The CDR3 DNA is TGTGCCAGTACGACCCCTAACTATGGCTACACCTTC.

The CDR3 sequence: CASKNTGGTEAFF. CDR3 DNA: TGTGCCAGCAAAAATACGGGGGGTACTGAAGCTTTCTTT. The chain is built from TRBV6-6 and TRBJ1-1; D might be TRBD1 (5 bases). The CDR3 loop spans 13 amino acids. Trimming removed 7 bases from V and 5 bases from J, with 14 bases in between. The germline V gene has CDR1 MNHNY and CDR2 SVGAGI (reference sequence).

The V and J genes are TRBV2 and TRBJ1-1; no firm D call. This CDR3 contains 14 residues. V lost 6 bases and J 5 bases, leaving 16 bases between the germline ends. The germline V gene encodes CDR1 SNHLY and CDR2 FYNNEI. CDR3 in DNA: TGTGCCAGCAGGACTCAACCGTTGGGTACTGAAGCTTTCTTT. It is translated as CASRTQPLGTEAFF.

The CDR3 DNA sequence: TGCGCCAGCAAGGGCACCCCAGAGAGCACCGGGGAGCTGTTTTTT. Protein: CASKGTPESTGELFF. This chain connects TRBV5-1 to TRBJ2-2, with D uncertain. The germline V and J ends were trimmed by 6 bases and 4 bases, with 16 bases remaining between them. This CDR3 has 15 residues. Germline assignment: CDR1 SGHRS and CDR2 YFSETQ.

The CDR3 loop reads CASSRRGTEAFF. CDR3 bases: TGTGCCAGCTCACGCAGGGGCACTGAAGCTTTCTTT. The chain uses TRBV18 and TRBJ1-1, with D maybe TRBD1 (6 bases). This CDR3 comprises 12 residues. Germline CDR1 and CDR2: KGHSH and LQKENI. V was cut by 4 bases and J by 4 bases, with 7 bases left in between. Looking up the rest from reference TRBV18 and TRBJ1-1 gives the full variable domain: NAGVMQNPRHLVRRRGQEARLRCSPMKGHSHVYWYRQLPEEGLKFMVYLQKENIIDESGMPKERFSAEFPKEGPSILRIQQVVRGDSAAYFCASSRRGTEAFFGQGTRLTVV.

CDR3 region: CASSEGQAWRYQETQYF. The CDR3 coding sequence is TGTGCCAGCAGCGAGGGACAGGCCTGGCGGTACCAAGAGACCCAGTACTTC. The rearrangement uses TRBV3-1 (or the pseudogene TRBV3-2) and TRBJ2-5; 8 positions match TRBD1. CDR3 size: 17 residues. Trimming removed 5 bases from V and 0 bases from J; junction bases left unmatched: 11. Germline V lookup: CDR1 LGHDT, CDR2 YNNKEL (reference sequence).

V and J are TRBV11-3 and TRBJ2-1; a possible D gene is TRBD2 (6 bases). V lost 1 base and J lost 7, with 8 bases in between. Germline CDR1 reads SGHNT; CDR2 reads YENEEA. CDR3 length: 13 amino acids. For the CDR3, the DNA is TGTGCCAGCAGCTTAGTCGGGAGTAATGAGCAGTTCTTC. Protein product: CASSLVGSNEQFF.

The genes are TRBV3-1 (or the pseudogene TRBV3-2) and TRBJ2-5; the D gene is possibly TRBD2 (5 bases). Per germline, CDR1 LGHDT and CDR2 YNNKEL (reference sequence). V lost 0 bases to trimming and J lost 4 bases, with 9 bases between them. The CDR3 is 14 amino acids. CDR3 protein: CASSQEGSRETQYF. Written as DNA, the CDR3 is TGTGCCAGCAGCCAAGAAGGGAGTCGAGAGACCCAGTACTTC.

V gene TRBV28 combines with J gene TRBJ1-1, with D maybe TRBD1 (5 bases). Per germline, CDR1 MDHEN and CDR2 SYDVKM. The length of the CDR3 is 13 residues. V was cut by 10 bases and J by 0 bases, with 12 bases left in between. CDR3 coding DNA: TGTGCCATCGGGACGCAGATGAACACTGAAGCTTTCTTT. Translation gives CAIGTQMNTEAFF.

This chain connects TRBV14 to TRBJ2-7; 12 bases line up with TRBD2. Trimming removed 0 bases from V and 3 bases from J; junction bases left unmatched: 9. The CDR3 sequence is 18 residues long. From germline, CDR1 is SGHDN and CDR2 FVKESK. This CDR3 reads CASSQDFVTSGGNYEQYF. DNA for the CDR3: TGTGCCAGCAGCCAAGATTTCGTGACTAGCGGGGGAAACTACGAGCAGTACTTC.

V gene TRBV24-1 combines with J gene TRBJ1-2, with a weak D call TRBD1 (6 bases). Germline-derived CDR1 and CDR2 are KGHDR and SFDVKD. The CDR3 loop spans 13 amino acids. The V and J ends lost 4 bases and 3 bases respectively, with 8 bases between them. The CDR3 reads CATSDRQDYGYTF. For the CDR3, the DNA is TGTGCCACCAGTGACCGACAGGACTATGGCTACACCTTC.

The rearrangement uses TRBV3-1 (or the pseudogene TRBV3-2) and TRBJ2-7; TRBD2 agrees at 8 bases. The CDR3 consists of 15 residues. Trimming at V came to 7 bases and at J to 1 base, leaving 9 bases not matched to a gene. CDR1 LGHDT and CDR2 YNNKEL come from the germline V gene (reference sequence). The CDR3 region has the DNA TGTGCCAGCACCCCTAGGGCGGGGGGTTCCTACGAGCAGTACTTC. Amino acids: CASTPRAGGSYEQYF.

J is TRBJ2-2 and V is TRBV7-9; D unresolved. The length of the CDR3 is 15 residues. Trimming shortened V by 3 bases and J by 0 bases, and 8 bases separated the two germline ends. Germline CDR1 SEHNR, CDR2 FQNEAQ (reference sequence). CDR3 region: CASSLTWANTGELFF. As DNA, the CDR3 is TGTGCCAGCAGCTTGACGTGGGCGAACACCGGGGAGCTGTTTTTT.

This chain joins TRBV10-1 and TRBJ2-3, with D tentatively TRBD1 (6 bases). CDR3 size: 12 residues. V was clipped by 3 bases and J by 6 bases, with 7 bases between them. CDR1 WNHNN and CDR2 SYGVQD come from the germline V gene (reference sequence). CDR3 protein: CASSERGDTQYF. CDR3 DNA sequence: TGCGCCAGCAGTGAAAGGGGGGATACGCAGTATTTT.

This rearrangement joins TRBV7-9 to TRBJ1-2, with D unclear. Germline values: CDR1 SEHNR, CDR2 FQNEAQ (reference sequence). The germline V and J ends were trimmed by 5 bases and 8 bases, with 6 bases remaining between them. The CDR3 is 10 amino acids. CDR3 protein: CASSAEGYTF. Here the CDR3 DNA reads TGTGCCAGCAGCGCCGAGGGCTACACCTTC.

The chain combines TRBV5-1 with TRBJ1-6; 7 bases fit TRBD1. Trimming took 4 bases from V and 7 from J; bases not matched to a gene: 8. The CDR3 is 15 residues long. Germline V gene data show CDR1 as SGHRS and CDR2 as YFSETQ. CDR3 residues: CASSVGQADNSPLHF. CDR3 DNA: TGCGCCAGCAGCGTCGGACAGGCGGACAATTCACCCCTCCACTTT.

This sequence joins TRBV18 and TRBJ1-1; 7 bases match TRBD1. There are 15 residues in the CDR3. Germline CDR1 is KGHSH and CDR2 is LQKENI. Germline trimming cut 0 bases from V and 0 bases from J; bases unmatched to any gene: 1. CDR3 protein: CASSPPGTVNTEAFF. The CDR3 region has the DNA TGTGCCAGCTCACCACCAGGGACAGTGAACACTGAAGCTTTCTTT.

This clone appeared a single time. This chain joins TRBV5-5 and TRBJ1-2; 7 bases are shared with TRBD1. The V segment lost 5 bases and the J segment 4 bases; nucleotides outside the gene matches: 8. CDR1 is SGHKS, CDR2 YYEKEE, per germline (reference sequence). This CDR3 spans 14 amino acids. The CDR3 nucleotides read TGTGCCAGCAGGGAGAGGGGGCTTGGCTATGGCTACACCTTC. It specifies CASRERGLGYGYTF.